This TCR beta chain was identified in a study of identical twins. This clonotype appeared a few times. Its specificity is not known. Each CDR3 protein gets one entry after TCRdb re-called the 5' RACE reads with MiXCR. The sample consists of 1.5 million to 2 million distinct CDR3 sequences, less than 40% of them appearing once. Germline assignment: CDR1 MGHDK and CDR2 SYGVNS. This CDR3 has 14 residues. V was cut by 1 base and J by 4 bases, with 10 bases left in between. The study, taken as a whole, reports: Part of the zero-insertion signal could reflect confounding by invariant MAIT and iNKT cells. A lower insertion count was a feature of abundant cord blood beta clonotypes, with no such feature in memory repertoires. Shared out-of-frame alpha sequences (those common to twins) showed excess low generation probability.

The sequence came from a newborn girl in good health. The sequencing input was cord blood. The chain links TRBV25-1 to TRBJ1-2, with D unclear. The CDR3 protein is CASSESGRFYGYTF. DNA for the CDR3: TGTGCCAGCAGTGAATCGGGCAGGTTCTATGGCTACACCTTC.